These T cell receptor beta chains were read from a single sample in a study of regulatory T cells in long-lasting Graves disease. TCRdb itself ran the multiplex PCR reads through MiXCR, one entry per CDR3 protein. The sample holds some 500,000 distinct CDR3 sequences, 15% to 20% seen once. This sample also appeared in a second study, on T cells in Graves' hyperthyroidism and ophthalmopathy.

Sample: peripheral blood mononuclear cells (PBMCs), taken at new diagnosis, from a patient treated with antithyroid drugs. The receptors were sampled from a woman aged 35-65 years with Graves disease. CDR3s include the opening cysteine and the closing phenylalanine or tryptophan. The D gene is left open where the match is weak. Clone size, where shown, is once, few, many, or a class for clones that have expanded.

v_gene: TRBV6-2/TRBV6-3; j_gene: TRBJ1-5; len: 17; d_gene: NA; abundance: NA; CDR3nt: TGTGCCAGCAGTGCCATTCCGGGACAAGGCGGCAATCAGCCCCAGCATTTT; CDR3aa: CASSAIPGQGGNQPQHF
v_gene: TRBV20-1; j_gene: TRBJ2-3; len: 14; d_gene: TRBD2; abundance: NA; CDR3nt: TGCAGTGCCGAGGGGACTTCCTGGGAGGGTACGCAGTATTTT; CDR3aa: CSAEGTSWEGTQYF
v_gene: TRBV10-1; j_gene: TRBJ2-3; len: 14; d_gene: NA; abundance: many; CDR3nt: TGCGCCAGCAGACAGGGAACTAGGACAGATACGCAGTATTTT; CDR3aa: CASRQGTRTDTQYF
v_gene: TRBV5-1; j_gene: TRBJ2-1; len: 14; d_gene: NA; abundance: many; CDR3nt: TGCGCCAGCAGCTTGGGACCAGGGTACAATGAGCAGTTCTTC; CDR3aa: CASSLGPGYNEQFF
v_gene: TRBV10-3; j_gene: TRBJ2-5; len: 14; d_gene: TRBD2; abundance: once; CDR3nt: TGTGCCATCAGCCCGGGAGGGATACAAGAGACCCAGTACTTC; CDR3aa: CAISPGGIQETQYF
v_gene: TRBV28; j_gene: TRBJ2-1; len: 13; d_gene: NA; abundance: many; CDR3nt: TGTGCCAGCAAACCGGGGAGTTACAATGAGCAGTTCTTC; CDR3aa: CASKPGSYNEQFF
v_gene: TRBV28; j_gene: TRBJ1-2; len: 12; d_gene: NA; abundance: many; CDR3nt: TGTGCCACCAGGGACACGGACTATGGCTACACCTTC; CDR3aa: CATRDTDYGYTF
v_gene: TRBV9; j_gene: TRBJ1-1; len: 13; d_gene: NA; abundance: many; CDR3nt: TGTGCCAGCAGCGTAGACGGCAACACTGAAGCTTTCTTT; CDR3aa: CASSVDGNTEAFF
v_gene: TRBV29-1; j_gene: TRBJ1-1; len: 14; d_gene: NA; abundance: NA; CDR3nt: TGCAGCGTTGAAGACCGGGGTCTGAACACTGAAGCTTTCTTT; CDR3aa: CSVEDRGLNTEAFF
v_gene: TRBV6-1; j_gene: TRBJ1-6; len: 15; d_gene: TRBD1; abundance: NA; CDR3nt: TGTGCCTGCAGTGAAGTTCAGGGGGCTTATTCACCCCTCCACTTT; CDR3aa: CACSEVQGAYSPLHF
v_gene: TRBV12-3/TRBV12-4; j_gene: TRBJ1-2; len: 18; d_gene: NA; abundance: many; CDR3nt: TGTGCCAGCAGTTTAGGGGTGAGGGCAGGGACACAGGACTATGGCTACACCTTC; CDR3aa: CASSLGVRAGTQDYGYTF
v_gene: TRBV19; j_gene: TRBJ1-3; len: 16; d_gene: NA; abundance: few; CDR3nt: TGTGCCAGTAGTATAACCCCCCCGGGACCTGGAAACACCATATATTTT; CDR3aa: CASSITPPGPGNTIYF
v_gene: TRBV13; j_gene: TRBJ2-5; len: 16; d_gene: TRBD1; abundance: many; CDR3nt: TGTGCCAGCAGCTTATTGGGACAGGGGGATAAAGAGACCCAGTACTTC; CDR3aa: CASSLLGQGDKETQYF
v_gene: TRBV5-4; j_gene: TRBJ1-4; len: 14; d_gene: NA; abundance: many; CDR3nt: TGTGCCAGCAGCTTCGACAGCGTCGGTGAAAAACTGTTTTTT; CDR3aa: CASSFDSVGEKLFF
v_gene: TRBV11-2; j_gene: TRBJ2-3; len: 16; d_gene: TRBD2; abundance: many; CDR3nt: TGTGCCAGCAGCTTAGGGACTAGCGGGGGGTCAGATACGCAGTATTTT; CDR3aa: CASSLGTSGGSDTQYF
v_gene: TRBV6-1; j_gene: TRBJ1-2; len: 18; d_gene: TRBD1; abundance: many; CDR3nt: TGTGCCAGCAGTGAAGCCGGACGCAGGGGGATTGGTAACTATGGCTACACCTTC; CDR3aa: CASSEAGRRGIGNYGYTF
v_gene: TRBV18; j_gene: TRBJ2-1; len: 15; d_gene: NA; abundance: many; CDR3nt: TGTGCCAGCTCACCACTGGCAGCCCTATACAATGAGCAGTTCTTC; CDR3aa: CASSPLAALYNEQFF
v_gene: TRBV3-1; j_gene: TRBJ1-1; len: 13; d_gene: NA; abundance: NA; CDR3nt: TGTGCCGGCACCCCCGGGGGAGGTGCTGAAGCTTTCTTT; CDR3aa: CAGTPGGGAEAFF
v_gene: TRBV3-1; j_gene: TRBJ2-3; len: 15; d_gene: TRBD1; abundance: many; CDR3nt: TGTGCCAGCAGCCAAGAAGGACAGGGGATGGATACGCAGTATTTT; CDR3aa: CASSQEGQGMDTQYF
v_gene: TRBV7-9; j_gene: TRBJ2-2; len: 15; d_gene: NA; abundance: NA; CDR3nt: TGTGCCAGCGGCTTGGTAGGGACCGACACCGGGGAGCTGTTTTTT; CDR3aa: CASGLVGTDTGELFF
v_gene: TRBV11-2; j_gene: TRBJ1-1; len: 13; d_gene: NA; abundance: many; CDR3nt: TGTGCCAGCAGCTTAGCAGGGGCACGTGAAGCTTTCTTT; CDR3aa: CASSLAGAREAFF
v_gene: TRBV4-1; j_gene: TRBJ2-5; len: 15; d_gene: NA; abundance: NA; CDR3nt: TGCGCCAGCAGCCCGTCGCCAGGGCCCCAAGAGACCCAGTACTTC; CDR3aa: CASSPSPGPQETQYF
v_gene: TRBV7-8; j_gene: TRBJ2-7; len: 16; d_gene: TRBD1; abundance: NA; CDR3nt: TGTGCCAGCAGCCTCGCCCCGGGACAGGGAAAAAGCGAGCAGTACTTC; CDR3aa: CASSLAPGQGKSEQYF
v_gene: TRBV5-1; j_gene: TRBJ2-1; len: 13; d_gene: NA; abundance: few; CDR3nt: TGCGCCAGCAGCCCGCCAGCAAACAATGAGCAGTTCTTC; CDR3aa: CASSPPANNEQFF
v_gene: TRBV18; j_gene: TRBJ2-1; len: 15; d_gene: TRBD1; abundance: many; CDR3nt: TGTGCCAGCTCACCCATCGGGACAGCTCGTCATGAGCAGTTCTTC; CDR3aa: CASSPIGTARHEQFF
v_gene: TRBV30; j_gene: TRBJ2-5; len: 16; d_gene: TRBD2; abundance: NA; CDR3nt: TGTGCCTGGAGTGCCCTGGGACTAGCGGGGGGAGAGACCCAGTACTTC; CDR3aa: CAWSALGLAGGETQYF